This is a list of T cell receptor beta chains from one sample in a study of blood T cell repertoires in COVID-19. Assay: immunoSEQ multiplex PCR; the TCRdb copy retains only in-frame clones and omits some. The sample has some 390,000 clones, around 87% seen once. The sequencing input was peripheral blood. These TCRs come from a woman aged 55-75 years with COVID-19, enrolled during active disease. The CDR3 runs from the conserved cysteine through the conserved F or W. Fields, in order: J gene, V gene, CDR3 protein.

>TRBJ2-2|TRBV6-5
CASRGGQANTGELFF
>TRBJ2-1|TRBV7-2
CASSPQPLQIYNEQFF
>TRBJ2-7|TRBV5-1
CASSLERRAGFYEQYF
>TRBJ2-7|TRBV12-3/TRBV12-4
CASRYTGGVEQYF
>TRBJ2-7|TRBV6-5
CASRSPKQGSYEQYF
>TRBJ1-1|TRBV18
CASSPLDRGWTEAFF
>TRBJ2-1|TRBV18
CASSRQSSFSYNEQFF
>TRBJ1-5|TRBV2
CASQGAWDQPQHF
>TRBJ1-2|TRBV25-1
CASSGGLMGGYTF
>TRBJ2-5|TRBV2
CASIKGGSTQYF
>TRBJ1-1|TRBV9
CASSVGLDSMNTEAFF
>TRBJ1-1|TRBV18
CASSPGQGFSTAFF
>TRBJ2-7|TRBV25-1
CASSGDSHEQYF
>TRBJ1-1|TRBV6-5
CASGGGTEAFF
>TRBJ2-1|TRBV5-1
CASSSGTGGSYNEQFF
>TRBJ1-6|TRBV28
CASSLVGPSQGSPLHF
>TRBJ1-4|TRBV21-1
CASSIPRDSQNEKLFF
>TRBJ1-1|TRBV20-1
CSPLMNTEAFF
>TRBJ1-3|TRBV6-5
CASRASGAGNTIYF
>TRBJ2-2|TRBV18
CASSPQEISNTGELFF
>TRBJ2-7|TRBV7-8
CASSLETDRPYEQYF
>TRBJ1-1|TRBV29-1
CSVGDLQLGSTEAFF
>TRBJ1-4|TRBV3-1/TRBV3-2
CASSTAGTANEKLFF
>TRBJ2-2|TRBV25-1
CASSEWTGRTGELFF
>TRBJ2-3|TRBV3-1/TRBV3-2
CASSQDRGLAGEHTDTQYF
>TRBJ2-3|TRBV9
CASSPIAGGLTDTQYF
>TRBJ1-1|TRBV5-6
CASSLGLPNTEAFF
>TRBJ2-2|TRBV11-3
CASSLASGGAGELFF
>TRBJ1-4|TRBV3-1/TRBV3-2
CASSHGNEKLFF
>TRBJ1-3|TRBV19
CASSIGVFRQDLTGNTIYF
>TRBJ2-1|TRBV7-9
CASSLGQGYNEQFF
>TRBJ2-2|TRBV10-1
CASSDRDGTGELFF
>TRBJ1-2|TRBV18
CASSSQGAFNYGYTF
>TRBJ1-2|TRBV27
CASSFRTGGANGYTF
>TRBJ1-2|TRBV4-2
CASSHVSAGDGYGYTF
>TRBJ2-3|TRBV9
CASSGVLLDTQYF
>TRBJ2-2|TRBV2
CASQSSELFF
>TRBJ2-5|TRBV6-5
CASSELGVSSQYF
>TRBJ1-2|TRBV6-5
CASSFHQATNYGYTF
>TRBJ1-1|TRBV19
CASNQGWYTEAFF
>TRBJ1-2|TRBV5-5
CASSYQVGQGGGYTF
>TRBJ1-1|TRBV27
CASSRGQEMNTEAFF
>TRBJ2-5|TRBV6-6
CASSGWDSRTQYF
>TRBJ1-2|TRBV6-2/TRBV6-3
CASSYPTGFDGYTF
>TRBJ2-3|TRBV9
CASSPGTEADTQYF
>TRBJ2-1|TRBV15
CATSRVGGVYNEQFF
>TRBJ1-2|TRBV15
CATSARGGQGDGYTF
>TRBJ2-1|TRBV7-3
CASSLKDYPSYNEQFF
>TRBJ1-2|TRBV3-1/TRBV3-2
CASTAAGQGGGYTF
>TRBJ2-1|TRBV19
CASSIGGTGIHEQFF
>TRBJ2-7|TRBV14
CASSQGTRGALYEQYF
>TRBJ2-1|TRBV7-8
CASSLGAGASSYNEQFF
>TRBJ1-2|TRBV30
CAWSVASARGYTF
>TRBJ2-5|TRBV11-2
CASSLVAAGGVETQYF
>TRBJ2-5|TRBV7-9
CASSLLRGAEETQYF
>TRBJ2-2|TRBV4-2
CASSQRTGSNTGELFF
>TRBJ2-5|TRBV3-1/TRBV3-2
CASSQVPSGGAGETQYF
>TRBJ2-1|TRBV24-1
CATSDSPQSDSYNEQFF
>TRBJ2-1|TRBV2
CASRDRASYNEQFF